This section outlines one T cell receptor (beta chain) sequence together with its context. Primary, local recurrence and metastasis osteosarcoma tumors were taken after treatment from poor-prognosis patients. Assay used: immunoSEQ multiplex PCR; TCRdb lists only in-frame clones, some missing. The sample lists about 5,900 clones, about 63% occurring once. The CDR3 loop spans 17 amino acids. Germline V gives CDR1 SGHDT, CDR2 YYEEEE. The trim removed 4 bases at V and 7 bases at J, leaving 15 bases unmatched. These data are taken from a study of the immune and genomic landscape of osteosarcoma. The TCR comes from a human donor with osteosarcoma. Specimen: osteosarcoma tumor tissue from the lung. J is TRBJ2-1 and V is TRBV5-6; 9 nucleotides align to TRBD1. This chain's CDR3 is CASSRLSGSTGGNEQFF. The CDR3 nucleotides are TGTGCCAGCAGCCGCTTAAGCGGGTCGACAGGGGGTAATGAGCAGTTCTTC.